Below are 31 T cell receptor beta chains sequenced from a single sample in a study of PD-L1 blockade in urothelial cancer. TCRdb keeps only in-frame clones here, not all; method: immunoSEQ multiplex PCR. The data hold about 30,000 clones, with roughly three quarters observed a single time. Time point described: peripheral blood 6 weeks after treatment start. The source was PBMCs, collected around atezolizumab (anti-PD-L1) treatment. These receptors originate from a man in his 70s with urothelial cancer.

This clone has a single count. This sequence joins TRBV6-6 and TRBJ2-7; 12 nucleotides line up with TRBD1. The V and J ends lost 4 bases and 4 bases, in that order; junction bases with no gene match: 5. Per the germline V gene, CDR1 is MNHNY and CDR2 is SVGAGI (reference sequence). This CDR3 spans 15 amino acids. The CDR3 DNA is TGTGCCAGCAGTTTCGGGACAGGGGGCGGATACGAGCAGTACTTC. It encodes CASSFGTGGGYEQYF.

This chain uses TRBV7-3 with TRBJ1-1, with D maybe TRBD1 (6 bases). The V end was cut by 6 bases, the J end by 10 bases, with 15 bases between. The CDR3 length is 12 residues. Germline CDR1 is SGHTA and CDR2 is FQGTGA. This CDR3 is CASRGAGPLAFF. CDR3 nucleotide sequence: TGTGCCAGCAGGGGGGCAGGGCCGCTAGCTTTCTTT.

This clone was counted between two and nine times. J is TRBJ1-5 and V is TRBV28, with D perhaps matching TRBD1 (5 bases). V lost 4 bases to trimming and J lost 2 bases, with 9 bases between them. CDR1 MDHEN and CDR2 SYDVKM come from the germline V gene. The CDR3 loop spans 14 amino acids. CDR3 bases: TGTGCCAGCAGTTCAGGGTTGCGCAATCAGCCCCAGCATTTT. It yields the protein CASSSGLRNQPQHF.

The chain joins TRBV6-5 to TRBJ2-1; 7 bases map to TRBD1. This CDR3 has 15 amino acids. Germline CDR1 is MNHEY and CDR2 is SVGAGI. J was trimmed by 3 bases and V by 8 bases; bases with no gene match: 10. CDR3 DNA sequence: TGTGCCAGCCAGGGGGTGGGGAGCCTCTACAATGAGCAGTTCTTC. It encodes CASQGVGSLYNEQFF.

The chain is built from TRBV4-1 and TRBJ1-6; tentatively, D is TRBD1 (6 bases). V shed 1 base and J shed 9 bases, with 22 bases lying between them. Per the germline V gene, CDR1 is MGHRA and CDR2 is YSYEKL. This CDR3 has 18 residues. The CDR3 nucleotides read TGCGCCAGCAGCCAAGTACCTCCCCTACAGGGAATGGGTTCACCCCTCCACTTT. Translating gives CASSQVPPLQGMGSPLHF.

This clone was counted a few times. The chain combines TRBV19 with TRBJ2-1; 12 bases fit TRBD2. Germline assignment: CDR1 LNHDA and CDR2 SQIVND (reference sequence). The CDR3 totals 16 residues. After removal of 5 bases from V and 10 bases from J, the junction contained 12 bases not matched to a gene. The CDR3 here is CASSSPGTSGFSEQFF. CDR3 bases: TGTGCCAGTAGTTCACCCGGGACTAGCGGGTTCAGCGAGCAGTTCTTC.

The rearrangement uses TRBV7-8 and TRBJ1-5, with D unresolved. V was trimmed by 1 base and J by 5 bases, leaving 9 bases between them. Germline lookup yields CDR1 SGHVS and CDR2 FQNEAQ. There are 14 residues in the CDR3. CDR3 in DNA: TGTGCCAGCAGCTTAGGTACTTCCTATCAGCCCCAGCATTTT. It yields the protein CASSLGTSYQPQHF.

The J gene is TRBJ2-7, the V gene TRBV5-1; 9 bases are shared with TRBD2. CDR1 and CDR2 from the germline V gene are SGHRS and YFSETQ. The CDR3 totals 16 residues. The trim removed 0 bases at V and 3 bases at J, leaving 7 bases unmatched. CDR3 coding DNA: TGCGCCAGCAGCTTGGCCGCGACTAGCGGTTTCTACGAGCAGTACTTC. Translation gives CASSLAATSGFYEQYF.

The gene calls are TRBV4-2 and TRBJ2-1; 7 nucleotides agree with TRBD2. CDR1 and CDR2 (germline): LGHNA, YNFKEQ. The CDR3 totals 19 residues. Trimming took 3 bases from V and 6 from J; bases not matched to a gene: 20. CDR3 coding DNA: TGTGCCAGCAGCCACCCGGCGACTAGCTCCCGTAGGGGTTTCAATGAGCAGTTCTTC. It encodes CASSHPATSSRRGFNEQFF.

The J gene is TRBJ2-5, the V gene TRBV28; TRBD2 aligns across 8 bases. Germline CDR1 and CDR2: MDHEN and SYDVKM. This CDR3 is 15 amino acids long. V shed 5 bases, J shed 6 bases, and the junction held 11 bases outside the gene matches. CDR3 DNA sequence: TGTGCCAGCAGTCCCGAGACTAGCGTAGGGAAGACCCAGTACTTC. Translation gives CASSPETSVGKTQYF.

The chain combines TRBV2 with TRBJ2-1, with 12 nucleotides matching TRBD2. This CDR3 has 17 residues. J was trimmed by 3 bases and V by 6 bases; bases with no gene match: 9. CDR1 SNHLY and CDR2 FYNNEI come from the germline V gene. The DNA of the CDR3 is TGTGCCAGCAGCAGGACTAGCGGGGCGGATTACTACAATGAGCAGTTCTTC. Its protein is CASSRTSGADYYNEQFF.

This chain uses TRBV2 with TRBJ1-4; a possible D gene is TRBD1 (5 bases). Germline CDR1 SNHLY, CDR2 FYNNEI. The CDR3 contains 13 residues. Trimming removed 6 bases at V and 7 bases at J, with 12 bases between. The CDR3 nucleotides are TGTGCCAGCAGGGACAATGCGGTTGAAAAACTGTTTTTT. As protein: CASRDNAVEKLFF.

This clone rates as medium-sized. The rearrangement joins TRBV7-3 to TRBJ2-5; 7 bases line up with TRBD2. The CDR3 extends over 15 amino acids. CDR1 and CDR2 (germline): SGHTA, FQGTGA. The junction had 11 bases not matched to a gene; V was cut back by 5 bases and J by 5 bases. The CDR3 loop is CASSLGEGLGETQYF. The CDR3 DNA sequence: TGTGCCAGCAGCCTCGGGGAGGGGCTGGGGGAGACCCAGTACTTC.

This clone occurred once. The chain links TRBV19 to TRBJ1-1; no clear D. V was cut by 8 bases and J by 3 bases, with 13 bases left in between. CDR1 is LNHDA and CDR2 is SQIVND in the germline V gene (reference sequence). CDR3 size: 13 residues. The CDR3 sequence: CASSPMVDTEAFF. CDR3 coding DNA: TGTGCCAGTTCTCCTATGGTGGACACTGAAGCTTTCTTT.

For this clone: Its ends do not fully match the called genes, so a read error is possible. V is TRBV19 and J is TRBJ2-3; 9 nucleotides agree with TRBD2. The germline CDR1 and CDR2 sequences are LNHDA and SQIVND (reference sequence). This CDR3 is built from 14 residues. CDR3 amino acids: CASSPGTSSETQYF. The CDR3 DNA is TGTGCCAGTAGTCCCGGGACTAGCTCAGAAACGCAGTATTTT. Combining the CDR3 with reference TRBV19 and TRBJ2-3 gives the whole variable domain DGGITQSPKYLFRKEGQNVTLSCEQNLNHDAMYWYRQDPGQGLRLIYYSQIVNDFQKGDIAEGYSVSREKKESFPLTVTSAQKNPTAFYLCASSPGTSSETQYFGPGTRLTVL.

This chain joins TRBV11-2 and TRBJ2-4; TRBD2 matches at 7 bases. Germline CDR1 SGHAT, CDR2 FQNNGV. The CDR3 contains 20 residues. Trimming took 0 bases from V and 0 from J; bases not matched to a gene: 14. The CDR3 is CASSLDSGLAEDLAKNIQYF. CDR3 bases: TGTGCCAGCAGCTTAGATTCCGGCCTAGCGGAAGACTTAGCCAAAAACATTCAGTACTTC.

The chain couples TRBV2 to TRBJ2-5; D unresolved. The CDR3 runs 13 residues. V lost 3 bases and J lost 5, with 10 bases in between. Germline loops: CDR1 SNHLY, CDR2 FYNNEI. For the CDR3, the DNA is TGTGCCAGCAGTGAGGATAGCCGGGAGACCCAGTACTTC. The encoded protein is CASSEDSRETQYF.

This sequence joins TRBV5-6 and TRBJ2-7; tentative D call: TRBD2 (6 bases). Trimming left V 0 bases short and J 2 bases short, with 9 bases between. The V gene's germline CDR1 is SGHDT and CDR2 YYEEEE. The CDR3 contains 14 residues. CDR3 in amino acids: CASSLAGVPYEQYF. The CDR3 DNA reads as TGTGCCAGCAGCTTGGCGGGGGTCCCCTACGAGCAGTACTTC.

This chain uses TRBV19 with TRBJ1-1, with TRBD1 matching 9 bases. V lost 3 bases and J lost 8; bases outside the gene matches: 7. In germline, CDR1 is LNHDA, CDR2 SQIVND (reference sequence). This CDR3 region has 14 residues. CDR3 sequence: CASSITLGTGEAFF. The CDR3 bases are TGTGCCAGTAGTATTACTCTTGGGACAGGGGAAGCTTTCTTT.

The chain is built from TRBV7-2 and TRBJ2-7, with 13 bases matching TRBD2. Per the germline V gene, CDR1 is SGHTA and CDR2 is FQGNSA. V was clipped by 2 bases and J by 6 bases; unmatched bases: 4. CDR3 length: 15 amino acids. The DNA of the CDR3 is TGTGCCAGCAGCTTAAGGACTAGCGGGGGACGCGAGCAGTACTTC. Translating it yields CASSLRTSGGREQYF.

This clone was observed a single time. This chain links TRBV6-1 with TRBJ2-2, with 7 bases fitting TRBD2. V gave up 8 bases and J gave up 1 base; unmatched junction bases: 7. Germline assignment: CDR1 MNHNS and CDR2 SASEGT. The CDR3 contains 15 residues. CDR3 DNA: TGTGCCAGCCGTCGGGGGGACCTGAACACCGGGGAGCTGTTTTTT. Protein sequence: CASRRGDLNTGELFF.

The chain joins TRBV28 to TRBJ1-3; D unclear. The germline gives CDR1 MDHEN, CDR2 SYDVKM. Trimming cost V 3 bases and J 10 bases, with 10 bases left between them. The CDR3 consists of 12 residues. CDR3 protein: CASSFRGRTIYF. The CDR3 bases are TGTGCCAGCAGTTTTCGTGGGAGAACCATATATTTT. Using reference TRBV28 and TRBJ1-3 for the parts outside the CDR3, the full variable domain is DVKVTQSSRYLVKRTGEKVFLECVQDMDHENMFWYRQDPGLGLRLIYFSYDVKMKEKGDIPEGYSVSREKKERFSLILESASTNQTSMYLCASSFRGRTIYFGEGSWLTVV.

The J gene is TRBJ1-2, the V gene TRBV6-1; 8 positions agree with TRBD1. This CDR3 is built from 16 residues. V lost 2 bases and J lost 4; bases outside the gene matches: 9. Germline CDR1 and CDR2: MNHNS and SASEGT. CDR3 sequence (DNA): TGTGCCAGCAGTGAACCTGGGACAGGCCACCTCTATGGCTACACCTTC. Translated, it gives CASSEPGTGHLYGYTF.

CDR3 sequence reads: CASSLRENRLYEQYF. CDR3 nucleotides: TGTGCCAGCAGTTTACGGGAGAATCGTCTTTACGAGCAGTACTTC. This chain joins TRBV28 and TRBJ2-7, with TRBD2 as a possible D gene (6 bases). Germline V lookup: CDR1 MDHEN, CDR2 SYDVKM. The germline V and J ends were trimmed by 2 bases and 4 bases, with 15 bases remaining between them. CDR3 length equals 15 residues. The whole variable domain, remainder taken from reference TRBV28 and TRBJ2-7, is DVKVTQSSRYLVKRTGEKVFLECVQDMDHENMFWYRQDPGLGLRLIYFSYDVKMKEKGDIPEGYSVSREKKERFSLILESASTNQTSMYLCASSLRENRLYEQYFGPGTRLTVT.

This chain connects TRBV7-9 to TRBJ1-5; TRBD1 might be the D (6 bases). Trimming removed 2 bases at V and 4 bases at J, with 18 bases between. This CDR3 is built from 17 residues. Germline CDR1 and CDR2: SEHNR and FQNEAQ (reference sequence). CDR3 in amino acids: CASSLTTGGQQNQPQHF. The DNA for the CDR3 is TGTGCCAGCAGCTTAACGACGGGGGGCCAGCAGAATCAGCCCCAGCATTTT.

This sequence joins TRBV15 and TRBJ1-4; possibly TRBD1 for D (6 bases). V lost 1 base, J lost 8 bases, and 14 bases lay in between. The length of the CDR3 is 15 residues. CDR1 and CDR2 (germline): LNHNV, YYDKDF (reference sequence). For the CDR3, the DNA is TGTGCCACCAGCAGAGCCAGGGGCGGTCAAGAAAAACTGTTTTTT. Its protein product is CATSRARGGQEKLFF.

The CDR3 DNA follows: TGTGCCAGCAGCTTGGGGGGCTTCTACACCTTC. Amino acids: CASSLGGFYTF. The gene calls are TRBV5-6 and TRBJ1-2; D is possibly TRBD1 (5 bases). CDR1 and CDR2 (germline): SGHDT, YYEEEE. V lost 0 bases to trimming and J lost 10 bases, with 7 bases between them. The CDR3 is made up of 11 amino acids.

The chain combines TRBV5-1 with TRBJ2-7, with 11 bases matching TRBD1. With V trimmed by 4 bases and J by 7 bases, 7 bases remained unmatched. CDR3 length equals 14 residues. Germline V CDR1 and CDR2: SGHRS, YFSETQ. The DNA for the CDR3 is TGCGCCAGCAGCACAGGACAGGGGGCCCGGGAGCAGTACTTC. It codes for CASSTGQGAREQYF.

In this sample, this clone turned up once. This chain joins TRBV18 and TRBJ2-5; 9 nucleotides match TRBD2. The CDR3 is made up of 15 amino acids. Germline CDR1 KGHSH, CDR2 LQKENI. Germline trimming cut 3 bases from V and 5 bases from J; bases unmatched to any gene: 7. The CDR3 reads CASSPLSGSGETQYF. The CDR3, as DNA: TGTGCCAGCTCACCTCTTAGCGGGAGTGGGGAGACCCAGTACTTC.

The genes are TRBV10-2 and TRBJ2-2; 8 nucleotides line up with TRBD1. V lost 2 bases, J lost 4 bases, and 9 bases stayed unmatched. The CDR3 consists of 17 residues. The germline CDR1 and CDR2 sequences are WSHSY and SAAADI. As DNA, the CDR3 is TGCGCCAGCAGTGAGCGTACTTGGACAGGGTCCACCGGGGAGCTGTTTTTT. Protein product: CASSERTWTGSTGELFF.

The chain couples TRBV27 to TRBJ1-2, with D perhaps matching TRBD1 (5 bases). The CDR3 extends over 15 amino acids. In germline, CDR1 is MNHEY, CDR2 SMNVEV (reference sequence). Trimming pared 3 bases from V and 0 bases from J, leaving 11 bases between. CDR3 bases: TGTGCCAGCAGTTTTTATAAGGGGTCTAACTATGGCTACACCTTC. It codes for CASSFYKGSNYGYTF.